This TCR beta chain was sequenced for a study of human T cells and chemical hapten exposure. Broader study findings: TCRs exceeding a frequency of 1 in 1000 stayed unchanged under DPC sensitization.

V lost 2 bases and J 3 bases, leaving 13 bases between the germline ends. Germline V gives CDR1 DFQATT, CDR2 SNEGSKA (reference sequence). This CDR3 has 14 amino acids. Time point here: pre-sensitization, week 0. The treatment denotes: therapeutic diphenylcyclopropenone sensitization with weekly scalp DPC. Of note for this clonotype: Its antigen is undetermined.

TCRdb ran MiXCR on the RACE reads and lists one entry per CDR3 protein. This table holds more than 250,000 distinct CDR3 sequences, almost 8% found once. V is TRBV20-1 and J is TRBJ1-2; D call uncertain. The receptor's source is a man aged 18 to 35 with alopecia areata. Some clones in this sample may be carry-over from other donors' samples. This material consisted of whole blood, taken in connection with sensitization to the hapten diphenylcyclopropenone (DPC). Written as DNA, the CDR3 is TGCAGTGCTAGAACCCCGGTCGGATACTATGGCTACACCTTC. As protein: CSARTPVGYYGYTF.